This section outlines one T cell receptor (beta chain) sequence together with its context. Clones were sequenced by immunoSEQ multiplex PCR, and TCRdb holds only the in-frame ones, with some missing. The data show about 73,000 clones, almost 95% seen once. This entry is derived from a study of T cell changes during pregnancy in multiple sclerosis. The germline gives CDR1 MNHEY, CDR2 SVGAGI. V was clipped by 11 bases and J by 5 bases; unmatched bases: 15. The CDR3 runs 15 residues. The sequence was collected from a female donor in good health, enrolled as a control in a pregnancy study. The chain links TRBV6-5 to TRBJ2-5; 9 nucleotides line up with TRBD1. The source was peripheral blood, collected in the third trimester of pregnancy. The CDR3, as DNA: TGTGCCCGTCCGAGTCAGGGACAGGGCGGGGAGACCCAGTACTTC. This gives the protein CARPSQGQGGETQYF.